Below are 26 T cell receptor beta chains sequenced from a single sample in a study of post-analysis software for immune sequencing data. Whole-study results and caveats: In patients, TRBV5-6, TRBV5-1 and TRBV20-1 belonged to four or five TRBV segments found more frequently than in controls.

The TCR beta cDNA libraries contained unique molecular identifiers. TCRdb analysed the PCR reads with MiXCR anew, one entry per CDR3 protein. Among a few hundred thousand distinct CDR3 sequences listed, roughly a third were seen once. These receptors have no known antigen. Sequenced sample: blood. All receptors derive from a girl under 18 with multiple sclerosis.

Notes on this clonotype: This may stem from a read error, because a much larger clone lies one nucleotide away. The chain links TRBV5-1 to TRBJ2-4; 7 bases match TRBD1. Germline CDR1 is SGHRS and CDR2 is YFSETQ. This CDR3 is 16 amino acids long. The CDR3 loop is CVSSLRGQKLQEIQYF. As DNA, the CDR3 is TGCGTCAGCAGCTTGAGGGGACAGAAACTGCAAGAGATCCAGTACTTC.

This clonotype has a count of ten or more. The chain has TRBV5-1 and TRBJ2-5; 7 bases align to TRBD2. Germline-derived CDR1 and CDR2 are SGHRS and YFSETQ. The CDR3 is made up of 15 amino acids. V dropped 4 bases and J dropped 6; count of bases not matched to a gene: 12. CDR3 DNA sequence: TGCGCCAGCAGCCTCACCCTGGGAGGGCGAAAGACCCAGTACTTC. This sequence encodes CASSLTLGGRKTQYF.

There are many counts of this clonotype. V is TRBV10-3 and J is TRBJ2-7; TRBD2 matches 15 bases. This CDR3 contains 16 residues. In germline, CDR1 is ENHRY, CDR2 SYGVKD. J gave up 4 bases and V 3 bases, and 4 bases lay outside the gene matches. In nucleotides, the CDR3 is TGTGCCATCAGTGACCCTGGGACTAGCGGGGGGTACGAGCAGTACTTC. Its translation is CAISDPGTSGGYEQYF.

Many counts were recorded for this clonotype. V gene TRBV10-3 combines with J gene TRBJ2-7; maybe TRBD1 (6 bases). CDR1 and CDR2 from the germline V gene are ENHRY and SYGVKD. Trimming removed 10 bases at V and 3 bases at J, with 16 bases between. This CDR3 has 13 residues. The CDR3 sequence: CATRRLTGYEQYF. CDR3 nucleotide sequence: TGTGCCACCCGAAGGTTGACAGGCTACGAGCAGTACTTC.

Notes on this clonotype: Mismatch with germline at one junction end may stem from a read error. The chain uses TRBV12-3 or TRBV12-4 and TRBJ2-3; 11 bases fit TRBD2. CDR3 length equals 16 residues. CDR3 residues: CASSPYSGGASDMQYF. CDR3 coding DNA: TGTGCCAGCAGTCCCTATAGCGGGGGGGCCTCAGATATGCAGTATTTT.

In regard to this clonotype: This may be a read error, as it is one base from a much larger clone. The chain joins TRBV6-5 to TRBJ2-5, with D possibly TRBD1 on 6 matching bases. The V end lost 6 bases, the J end lost 11 bases, and 19 bases lay between the germline ends. This CDR3 has 13 residues. Germline loops: CDR1 MNHEY, CDR2 SVGAGI. In nucleotides, the CDR3 is TGTGCCAGCAGGAAACAGGGAGACAATGAGCAGTACTTC. It encodes CASRKQGDNEQYF.

This clonotype was seen at least ten times. A much bigger clone sits one base away, suggesting this may be a read error. This rearrangement joins TRBV20-1 to TRBJ2-1; 13 bases match TRBD2. V dropped 3 bases and J dropped 9; count of bases not matched to a gene: 5. This CDR3 has 14 residues. The germline CDR1 and CDR2 sequences are DFQATT and SNEGSKA (reference sequence). This CDR3 reads CSARGLAGRIEQFF. The DNA for the CDR3 is TGCAGTGCTAGGGGACTAGCGGGGCGGATTGAGCAGTTCTTC.

Concerning this clonotype itself: This sequence may be a read error, since a much larger clone differs from it by one base. The rearrangement links TRBV5-1 to TRBJ2-1; D may be TRBD1 (8 bases). V lost 4 bases and J lost 1, with 15 bases in between. Germline CDR1 and CDR2: SGHRS and YFSETQ. The CDR3 extends over 16 amino acids. DNA for the CDR3: TGCGCCAGCAGCAACGCACAGGGGGGGTCCTACAATGAGCAGTTCTTC. Encoded protein: CASSNAQGGSYNEQFF.

The chain carries TRBV27 and TRBJ1-5; D gene unclear. Germline assignment: CDR1 MNHEY and CDR2 SMNVEV (reference sequence). The CDR3 runs 14 residues. V dropped 6 bases and J dropped 5 bases, with 14 bases sitting between them. The CDR3, as DNA: TGTGCCAGCAGCGTTATCGCCCAGGATCAGCCCCAGCATTTT. It specifies CASSVIAQDQPQHF.

In its sample, this clonotype was seen a few times. The rearrangement links TRBV5-1 to TRBJ2-2, with D perhaps TRBD1 (5 bases). V was pared by 4 bases and J by 6 bases, with 13 bases between. The CDR3 loop spans 14 amino acids. CDR1 is SGHRS and CDR2 is YFSETQ in the germline V gene. The CDR3 protein is CASSTDRRSGELFF. DNA of the CDR3: TGCGCCAGCAGCACCGACAGAAGGTCCGGGGAGCTGTTTTTT.

The chain uses TRBV5-1 and TRBJ2-7; D is perhaps TRBD1 (5 bases). Germline-derived CDR1 and CDR2 are SGHRS and YFSETQ. The germline V and J ends were trimmed by 1 base and 5 bases, with 13 bases remaining between them. The CDR3 covers 14 residues. The CDR3 protein is CASSLTGSVHEQYF. CDR3 DNA sequence: TGCGCCAGCAGCTTGACAGGCAGTGTCCACGAGCAGTACTTC.

This clonotype has at least ten counts. This chain joins TRBV5-1 and TRBJ2-1; 11 bases match TRBD2. Germline V gene sequence: CDR1 SGHRS, CDR2 YFSETQ. This CDR3 comprises 15 residues. The V gene end was trimmed by 4 bases and the J gene end by 8 bases; junction bases not matched to a gene: 8. CDR3 sequence: CASSLPGLAVYEQFF. The CDR3 DNA reads as TGCGCCAGCAGCCTACCGGGACTAGCGGTTTATGAGCAGTTCTTC.

This clonotype was observed a few times. The V and J genes are TRBV10-3 and TRBJ1-1, with D hard to call. Trimming pared 11 bases from V and 1 base from J, leaving 14 bases between. This CDR3 is 13 amino acids long. CDR1 is ENHRY, CDR2 SYGVKD, per germline. The CDR3 bases are TGTGCCCCCTCTTCTTATGAGAACACTGAAGCTTTCTTT. Protein sequence: CAPSSYENTEAFF.

The table lists this clonotype with many counts. DNA for the CDR3: TGTGCCAGCACCCCTAGCACTAGCGGGTCCTACAATGAGCAGTTCTTC. It is translated as CASTPSTSGSYNEQFF. This rearrangement joins TRBV12-3 or TRBV12-4 to TRBJ2-1, with 9 bases that match TRBD2. V lost 7 bases to trimming and J lost 1 base; unmatched junction nucleotides: 8. The CDR3 loop spans 16 amino acids.

The chain recombines TRBV29-1 with TRBJ2-3; 8 bases match TRBD1. CDR3 length equals 13 residues. Looked up from germline, CDR1 is SQVTM and CDR2 is ANQGSEA. Trimming took 7 bases from V and 0 from J; bases not matched to a gene: 3. The CDR3, as DNA: TGCAGCGCCGGGACAGGAAGCACAGATACGCAGTATTTT. Its protein product is CSAGTGSTDTQYF.

This clonotype was picked up many times. V is TRBV5-1 and J is TRBJ2-5, with a tentative D call TRBD1 (5 bases). The CDR3 covers 13 residues. V was pared by 4 bases and J by 2 bases, with 9 bases between. Germline V gene sequence: CDR1 SGHRS, CDR2 YFSETQ. CDR3 in amino acids: CASSLQEQETQYF. The CDR3 nucleotides read TGCGCCAGCAGCCTACAGGAGCAAGAGACCCAGTACTTC. Variable domain in full (rest from reference TRBV5-1 and TRBJ2-5): KAGVTQTPRYLIKTRGQQVTLSCSPISGHRSVSWYQQTPGQGLQFLFEYFSETQRNKGNFPGRFSGRQFSNSRSEMNVSTLELGDSALYLCASSLQEQETQYFGPGTRLLVL.

Concerning this clonotype: A much larger clone is a single base away; this may be a read error. The V call is TRBV30, the J call TRBJ2-1; 10 nucleotides align to TRBD2. Germline lookup yields CDR1 GTSNPN and CDR2 SVGIG (reference sequence). The CDR3 is made up of 16 amino acids. Losses at the gene ends were 3 bases for V and 3 bases for J; bases not matched to a gene: 8. CDR3 in amino acids: CAWSVNGLAVYNEQFF. CDR3 bases: TGTGCCTGGAGCGTAAATGGACTAGCGGTCTACAATGAGCAGTTCTTC.

Concerning this clonotype: A much more abundant neighbour one base away suggests this may be a read error. The chain uses TRBV6-1 and TRBJ1-2; D gene uncertain. The CDR3 loop spans 14 amino acids. Germline CDR1 and CDR2: MNHNS and SASEGT. CDR3 sequence (DNA): TGTGCCAGCAGTGAATTGGGCAGCAACTATGGCTGCACCTTC. This encodes CASSELGSNYGCTF.

This clonotype has only one observation. Since the CDR3 does not end with the conserved phenylalanine or tryptophan, this likely comes from a read error. CDR3: CASSTTDAQYS. The CDR3 region has the DNA TGTGCCAGCAGCACCACAGATGCGCAGTATTCT. V and J are TRBV12-3 or TRBV12-4 and TRBJ2-3; D not resolved. The CDR3 has 11 amino acids.

This clonotype was recorded at least ten times. V and J are TRBV4-1 and TRBJ1-2; 8 bases fit TRBD1. Germline assignment: CDR1 MGHRA and CDR2 YSYEKL. The CDR3 is 16 residues long. After removal of 5 bases from V and 0 bases from J, the junction contained 8 bases not matched to a gene. Written as DNA, the CDR3 is TGCGCCAGCAGCATCCGGACAGGGTTAGCTAACTATGGCTACACCTTC. Protein product: CASSIRTGLANYGYTF.

This chain links TRBV20-1 with TRBJ2-5, with 7 bases matching TRBD1. This CDR3 contains 13 residues. With V trimmed by 6 bases and J by 1 base, 5 bases remained unmatched. CDR1 and CDR2 (germline): DFQATT, SNEGSKA (reference sequence). The CDR3 region has the DNA TGCAGTGCCCATGACAGGGCCCAAGAGACCCAGTACTTC. It specifies CSAHDRAQETQYF.

This clonotype was observed at least ten times. The chain couples TRBV7-8 to TRBJ2-2; D might be TRBD2 (5 bases). V was trimmed by 3 bases and J by 1 base, leaving 9 bases between them. Germline-derived CDR1 and CDR2 are SGHVS and FQNEAQ. The CDR3 covers 15 residues. The chain's CDR3 is CASSLDFENTGELFF. Here the CDR3 DNA reads TGTGCCAGCAGCTTGGACTTTGAGAACACCGGGGAGCTGTTTTTT.

The chain joins TRBV24-1 to TRBJ1-2; tentative D call: TRBD1 (5 bases). Trimming stripped 5 bases from V and 7 bases from J, with 10 bases between. The CDR3 has 12 amino acids. Per the germline V gene, CDR1 is KGHDR and CDR2 is SFDVKD. The CDR3 sequence: CATSGGGAGYTF. The CDR3 nucleotides are TGTGCCACCAGTGGAGGAGGGGCTGGCTACACCTTC.

The V and J genes are TRBV12-3 or TRBV12-4 and TRBJ1-2, with no clear D. The germline V and J ends were trimmed by 3 bases and 0 bases, with 5 bases remaining between them. This CDR3 spans 13 amino acids. The CDR3: CASSFGTNYGYTF. As DNA, the CDR3 is TGTGCCAGCAGTTTCGGTACTAACTATGGCTACACCTTC.

With regard to this clonotype: This may stem from a read error, because a much larger clone lies one nucleotide away. The J gene is TRBJ2-1, the V gene TRBV5-5; D is undetermined. Germline V CDR1 and CDR2: SGHKS, YYEKEE (reference sequence). V lost 0 bases and J lost 12, with 19 bases in between. This CDR3 is 15 amino acids long. The chain's CDR3 is CASSLAPSGRGGQFF. As DNA, the CDR3 is TGTGCCAGCAGCTTGGCTCCCTCAGGTAGAGGTGGGCAGTTCTTC.

This clonotype has at least ten counts. The chain links TRBV4-1 to TRBJ2-1; D possibly corresponds to TRBD2 (7 bases). This CDR3 has 15 amino acids. Germline V gene data show CDR1 as MGHRA and CDR2 as YSYEKL. Trimming took off 1 base at V and 8 bases at J, with 15 bases between the two ends. The CDR3 reads CASSQGRGGVYEQFF. The CDR3 region has the DNA TGCGCCAGCAGCCAAGGTAGAGGGGGGGTCTATGAGCAGTTCTTC.